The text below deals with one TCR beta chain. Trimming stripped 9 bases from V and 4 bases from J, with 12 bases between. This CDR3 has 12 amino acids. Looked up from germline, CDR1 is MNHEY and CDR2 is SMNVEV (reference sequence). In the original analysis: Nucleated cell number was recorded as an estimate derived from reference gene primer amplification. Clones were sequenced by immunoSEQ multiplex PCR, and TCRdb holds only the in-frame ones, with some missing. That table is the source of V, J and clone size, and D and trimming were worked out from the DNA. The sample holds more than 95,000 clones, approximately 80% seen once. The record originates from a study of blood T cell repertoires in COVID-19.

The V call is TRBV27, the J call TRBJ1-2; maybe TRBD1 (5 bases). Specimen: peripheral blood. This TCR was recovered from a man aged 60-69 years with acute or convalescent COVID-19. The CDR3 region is CASGTPFYGYTF. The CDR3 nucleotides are TGTGCCAGTGGGACTCCATTCTATGGCTACACCTTC.